A single TCR beta chain is shown here with its context. This clonotype was observed a few times. Its antigen has not been determined. Per-base qualities were not stored, and no clone one base away is much larger. The sample comes from a study of T-cell memory formation after mild COVID-19 (dated by TCRdb to about 2021). A note on the overall study: Most TCR sequence clusters were specific to one of the two donors. In two donors, T-cell clones that expanded and contracted after mild COVID-19 were followed by sequencing TCRalpha and TCRbeta repertoires longitudinally. Two young, previously healthy adult volunteers, one female and one male, were included in the cohort.

Paper-wide results and their limitations: SARS-CoV-2 specificity of the second-wave clones peaking on day 37 was not confirmed. Contracting CD4+ clones appeared mostly in the CM and EM memory subsets, whereas CD8+ clones were enriched in EMRA. Some responding clones were detected in pre-infection memory, which suggested that pre-existing cross-reactive memory T cells had joined the SARS-CoV-2 response. Clones contracting from day 15 to 85 had balanced CD4/CD8 phenotypes, while a second wave expanding from day 15 to 37 was biased towards CD4+. Only two mild cases were covered by the study, and larger cohorts that include severe cases with pre-infection samples were considered necessary.

The reads were generated on an Illumina NovaSeq 6000. Using 5'RACE with constant-segment primers, TCRalpha and TCRbeta cDNA libraries were constructed, with sample barcodes and unique molecular identifiers added in the process. Trizol reagent was used to extract RNA from every sample. Library amplification was performed in two PCR steps, and a second sample barcode and Illumina TruSeq adapters were introduced in the second step. Libraries were sequenced on an Illumina NovaSeq with 2 x 150 bp paired-end reads. As for the original processing: With migec v1.2.7, reads were demultiplexed and then collapsed into UMI-guided consensus sequences. With mixcr v2.1.11, UMI consensuses were aligned to TRA and TRB V and J templates and assembled into clonotypes. Clonotypes were classified as expanded or contracted when called significant by both edgeR and NoisET, with noise models trained on biological replicates. For edgeR calls, the cutoffs were a false discovery rate-adjusted p below 0.01 and a log2 fold-change threshold of 1. As an exploratory analysis of dynamics, max-normalized trajectories of the 1000 most abundant clonotypes were examined by PCA with hierarchical clustering. Each responding clone was given a CD4 or CD8 phenotype based on the CD4+ and CD8+ repertoires, which had been sequenced separately. The public reads were reprocessed in TCRdb via fastp at Q25 and MiXCR, keeping in-frame beta chains. Identical CDR3 proteins give one entry, which carries the most common genes and DNA. It is TCRdb's table, rather than the study itself, that gives the V and J calls and clone size. The sample table holds approximately 230,000 distinct CDR3 sequences, of which roughly 15% were seen once. Clones ranked in the top ten supply approximately 3.4% of the sample.

Ficoll-Paque density gradient centrifugation was the method used to isolate PBMCs. V gives up 3 bases and J gives up 4 bases, and the segment between their germline ends measures 12 bases. The CDR3 covers 14 residues, taking in both the cysteine and the phenylalanine. The kept DNA is CDR3 alone, 42 bases in frame from the first base. As encoded in the germline V gene, CDR1 is LGHNA while CDR2 is YSLEER. The receptor's source is a man aged 18 to 30 who had mild COVID-19 (a few samples of this study predate the infection). The sample titles of this study are shuffled in the database, so cell type and time point are left out; the donor was told from shared clones. The sample taken for sequencing was PBMCs or a T cell subset sorted from them (not recorded which). Recombination connected TRBV4-3 to TRBJ1-1; a confident D gene designation cannot be given. The nucleotides read TGCGCCAGCAGCCAGGCCAGAAGAACCACTGAAGCTTTCTTT. Translated, this is CASSQARRTTEAFF.